The T cell receptor beta chain under discussion was sequenced for a study of beta chain features in type 1 diabetes. Purity exceeded 98% in all sorted populations. This clone has just a few counts. The target antigen is unknown. The study's findings and limits: More deletions and fewer insertions at VDJ junctions were found in patients with type 1 diabetes. Researchers reported that naive, central memory and Treg TCRB repertoires appeared more similar in patients than in healthy donors. Type 1 diabetes patients showed a moderate but significant shortening of TCRB CDR3s in all four CD4+ subsets.

Reverse transcribing all isolated RNA meant expressed TCRB transcripts were sequenced. Produced via immunoSEQ multiplex PCR; TCRdb's table is partial and in-frame only. The repertoire has about 340,000 clones, roughly 9% of them found once; the top ten carry less than 1.2%. The receptor comes from a man aged 25-40 years with type 1 diabetes. Sequences were obtained from central memory CD4+ T cells from blood.

CDR3 in amino acids: CASSQDLGNQETQYF. Here the CDR3 DNA reads TGCGCCAGCAGCCAAGATCTCGGCAATCAGGAGACCCAGTACTTC. The chain couples TRBV4-1 to TRBJ2-5; D is uncertain. The CDR3 is 15 amino acids. Germline V gene data show CDR1 as MGHRA and CDR2 as YSYEKL. V was pared by 0 bases and J by 5 bases, with 13 bases between.